This passage covers 27 T cell receptor beta chains from one sample sequenced in a study of Tregs in tolerant kidney transplant recipients. Their specific antigens are unknown. The method was immunoSEQ multiplex PCR; TCRdb's version includes in-frame clones alone and lacks a portion of them. Altogether 8,000 to 9,500 clones are present, 45% to 55% being singletons, with the ten largest covering almost 5.5%. Sequenced: CD4+ T cells from blood cultured with allogeneic cells. These receptors all stem from a human donor in good health.

This clone was observed a few times. The chain links TRBV5-6 to TRBJ1-1, with 7 bases aligning to TRBD1. Trimming at V came to 0 bases and at J to 3 bases, leaving 2 bases not matched to a gene. Germline CDR1 and CDR2: SGHDT and YYEEEE. This CDR3 is 14 amino acids long. CDR3 loop: CASSLVTGDTEAFF. The DNA for the CDR3 is TGTGCCAGCAGCTTGGTAACAGGGGACACTGAAGCTTTCTTT.

The chain links TRBV9 to TRBJ2-5; D is uncertain. V was cut by 2 bases and J by 5 bases, with 13 bases left in between. The CDR3 extends over 14 amino acids. Germline V lookup: CDR1 SGDLS, CDR2 YYNGEE. In DNA form, the CDR3 reads TGTGCCAGCAGCGTTGGTCAGGCCAGGGAGACCCAGTACTTC. This gives the protein CASSVGQARETQYF.

The chain joins TRBV18 to TRBJ2-2; 9 nucleotides agree with TRBD2. Germline lookup yields CDR1 KGHSH and CDR2 LQKENI. The CDR3 is 15 residues long. Losses at the gene ends were 4 bases for V and 4 bases for J; bases not matched to a gene: 4. This CDR3 reads CASSHGLAPTGELFF. CDR3 in DNA: TGTGCCAGCTCACACGGACTAGCGCCCACCGGGGAGCTGTTTTTT.

This clone has a single count. This chain connects TRBV6-1 to TRBJ2-3; maybe TRBD2 (6 bases). The CDR3 spans 16 residues. V lost 4 bases and J lost 0, with 14 bases in between. In germline, CDR1 is MNHNS, CDR2 SASEGT. Here the CDR3 reads CASSARLAESTDTQYF. DNA of the CDR3: TGTGCCAGCAGTGCGCGTTTAGCGGAGAGCACAGATACGCAGTATTTT.

This clone has more than one count but fewer than ten. This chain links TRBV19 with TRBJ2-1; TRBD2 matches at 11 bases. V gave up 5 bases and J gave up 3 bases; unmatched junction bases: 6. This CDR3 is 16 amino acids long. Germline V gives CDR1 LNHDA, CDR2 SQIVND (reference sequence). The CDR3 sequence is CASSPLAGGYYNEQFF. In nucleotides, the CDR3 is TGTGCCAGTAGTCCTCTAGCGGGAGGTTACTACAATGAGCAGTTCTTC. Together with reference TRBV19 and TRBJ2-1, the CDR3 gives the full variable domain: DGGITQSPKYLFRKEGQNVTLSCEQNLNHDAMYWYRQDPGQGLRLIYYSQIVNDFQKGDIAEGYSVSREKKESFPLTVTSAQKNPTAFYLCASSPLAGGYYNEQFFGPGTRLTVL.

This clone is labeled medium-sized. The J gene is TRBJ1-1, the V gene TRBV7-9; no firm D call. The CDR3 contains 14 residues. CDR1 and CDR2 (germline): SEHNR, FQNEAQ (reference sequence). The ends were cut back, 3 bases at V and 1 base at J, with 9 bases in the middle. CDR3 in amino acids: CASSFLGGNTEAFF. The CDR3 DNA reads as TGTGCCAGCAGCTTTTTGGGCGGGAACACTGAAGCTTTCTTT. Full variable domain (outside the CDR3, taken from reference TRBV7-9 and TRBJ1-1): DTGVSQNPRHKITKRGQNVTFRCDPISEHNRLYWYRQTLGQGPEFLTYFQNEAQLEKSRLLSDRFSAERPKGSFSTLEIQRTEQGDSAMYLCASSFLGGNTEAFFGQGTRLTVV.

This clone was counted between two and nine times. The chain combines TRBV11-3 with TRBJ1-2; D is ambiguous. Trimming removed 3 bases at V and 6 bases at J, with 11 bases between. The length of the CDR3 is 13 residues. Germline CDR1 reads SGHNT; CDR2 reads YENEEA. CDR3 protein: CASSLVGSDGYTF. DNA of the CDR3: TGTGCCAGCAGCTTGGTCGGCTCCGATGGCTACACCTTC.

This clone was counted a few times. The chain has TRBV9 and TRBJ2-1; no clear D gene. The germline CDR1 and CDR2 sequences are SGDLS and YYNGEE. Trimming removed 0 bases from V and 6 bases from J, with 13 bases in between. The CDR3 has 15 residues. CDR3 region: CASSVEGGPSNEQFF. CDR3 nucleotides: TGTGCCAGCAGCGTAGAGGGCGGACCCTCCAATGAGCAGTTCTTC.

The chain joins TRBV18 to TRBJ2-7; perhaps D is TRBD1 or TRBD2 (5 bases each). In germline, CDR1 is KGHSH, CDR2 LQKENI. The CDR3 runs to 16 residues. V was pared by 3 bases and J by 2 bases, with 17 bases between. The CDR3 is CASSPGSGTQAYEQYF. In DNA form, the CDR3 reads TGTGCCAGCTCACCTGGGTCCGGGACGCAAGCCTACGAGCAGTACTTC.

The CDR3 nucleotides read TGTGCCAGCGGTAGAGGGAGTATCGATGGCTACACCTTC. Translating gives CASGRGSIDGYTF. The gene calls are TRBV6-9 and TRBJ1-2; D is undetermined. The CDR3 spans 13 residues. Germline lookup yields CDR1 MNHGY and CDR2 SVAAGI. With 8 bases removed from V and 6 bases from J, the gap between germline ends came to 16 bases.

This clone was seen only once. The V call is TRBV30, the J call TRBJ2-7, with D possibly being TRBD2 (5 bases). V was cut by 8 bases and J by 2 bases, with 13 bases left in between. The CDR3 is made up of 12 amino acids. CDR1 and CDR2 (germline): GTSNPN, SVGIG (reference sequence). For the CDR3, the DNA is TGTGCCAGCAGCGGCGTTACCTACGAGCAGTACTTC. It codes for CASSGVTYEQYF. Drawing the rest from reference TRBV30 and TRBJ2-7, the complete variable domain is SQTIHQWPATLVQPVGSPLSLECTVEGTSNPNLYWYRQAAGRGLQLLFYSVGIGQISSEVPQNLSASRPQDRQFILSSKKLLLSDSGFYLCASSGVTYEQYFGPGTRLTVT.

The gene calls are TRBV11-2 and TRBJ1-1, with D perhaps matching TRBD1 (6 bases). In germline, CDR1 is SGHAT, CDR2 FQNNGV. The CDR3 length is 14 residues. V lost 5 bases to trimming and J lost 4 bases, with 14 bases between them. The DNA of the CDR3 is TGTGCCAGCAGCCACGACGAGGGGGGCACTGAAGCTTTCTTT. Amino acids: CASSHDEGGTEAFF.

This clone was detected only a few times. The chain carries TRBV10-2 and TRBJ1-2, with 8 bases fitting TRBD1. Germline CDR1 and CDR2: WSHSY and SAAADI. Germline trimming cut 6 bases from V and 4 bases from J; bases unmatched to any gene: 10. The CDR3 extends over 15 amino acids. This chain's CDR3 is CASRGQGGGGYGYTF. DNA for the CDR3: TGCGCCAGCAGAGGACAGGGAGGGGGAGGCTATGGCTACACCTTC.

This clone is categorized as medium-sized. V gene TRBV19 combines with J gene TRBJ2-5; 7 nucleotides line up with TRBD1. The CDR3 loop spans 17 amino acids. The germline V gene encodes CDR1 LNHDA and CDR2 SQIVND (reference sequence). V gave up 2 bases and J gave up 5 bases; unmatched junction bases: 14. The CDR3 DNA reads as TGTGCCAGTAGTATACAATGGACAGGATTTGTCGGGGAGACCCAGTACTTC. It specifies CASSIQWTGFVGETQYF.

The sample holds a few counts of this clone. The rearrangement joins TRBV4-1 to TRBJ1-4, with TRBD1 identical over 9 bases. This CDR3 contains 19 residues. Trimming took 0 bases from V and 0 from J; bases not matched to a gene: 8. The germline V gene encodes CDR1 MGHRA and CDR2 YSYEKL. This chain's CDR3 is CASSQDRDRAVATNEKLFF. The CDR3 region has the DNA TGCGCCAGCAGCCAAGATAGGGACAGGGCCGTAGCAACTAATGAAAAACTGTTTTTT.

CDR3 amino acids: CASTQRGGPYNEQFF. Here the CDR3 DNA reads TGTGCCAGCACCCAGCGGGGGGGCCCCTACAATGAGCAGTTCTTC. V and J are TRBV19 and TRBJ2-1; 10 positions agree with TRBD2. The CDR3 runs to 15 residues. Germline trimming cut 9 bases from V and 2 bases from J; bases unmatched to any gene: 7. The V gene's germline CDR1 is LNHDA and CDR2 SQIVND (reference sequence).

This sequence joins TRBV5-6 and TRBJ1-1; 9 positions agree with TRBD1. The junction had 8 bases not matched to a gene; V was cut back by 3 bases and J by 8 bases. Germline V CDR1 and CDR2: SGHDT, YYEEEE. The CDR3 length is 14 residues. The CDR3 protein is CASSSFRDREEAFF. The CDR3 coding sequence is TGTGCCAGCAGCTCATTCCGGGACAGGGAGGAAGCTTTCTTT.

The chain combines TRBV18 with TRBJ1-6, with TRBD1 matching over 9 bases. CDR3 length: 16 amino acids. From germline, CDR1 is KGHSH and CDR2 LQKENI. V lost 5 bases to trimming and J lost 5 bases; unmatched junction nucleotides: 7. The CDR3 bases are TGTGCCAGCTCAGTCAGACAGGGGGTACATAATTCACCCCTCCACTTT. Translated: CASSVRQGVHNSPLHF. Full variable domain (outside the CDR3, taken from reference TRBV18 and TRBJ1-6): NAGVMQNPRHLVRRRGQEARLRCSPMKGHSHVYWYRQLPEEGLKFMVYLQKENIIDESGMPKERFSAEFPKEGPSILRIQQVVRGDSAAYFCASSVRQGVHNSPLHFGNGTRLTVT.

The CDR3 DNA reads TGCAGCGCCGCCACAGATACGCAGTATTTT. The encoded protein is CSAATDTQYF. The chain couples TRBV29-1 to TRBJ2-3; D is unclear. Trimming cost V 7 bases and J 2 bases, with 4 bases left between them. The CDR3 has 10 residues. Germline CDR1 SQVTM, CDR2 ANQGSEA.

The chain carries TRBV11-2 and TRBJ2-5; the D gene is possibly TRBD2 (5 bases). Germline CDR1 reads SGHAT; CDR2 reads FQNNGV. The CDR3 runs 12 residues. Trimming pared 2 bases from V and 9 bases from J, leaving 10 bases between. The CDR3 region has the DNA TGTGCCAGCAGCTTAAGCCTGGAGGCCCAGTACTTC. As protein: CASSLSLEAQYF. Filled out from reference TRBV11-2 and TRBJ2-5, the complete variable domain reads EAGVAQSPRYKIIEKRQSVAFWCNPISGHATLYWYQQILGQGPKLLIQFQNNGVVDDSQLPKDRFSAERLKGVDSTLKIQPAKLEDSAVYLCASSLSLEAQYFGPGTRLLVL.

J is TRBJ2-7 and V is TRBV2, with 8 positions matching TRBD1. Germline lookup yields CDR1 SNHLY and CDR2 FYNNEI. The CDR3 sequence is 13 residues long. With V trimmed by 6 bases and J by 8 bases, 9 bases remained unmatched. DNA of the CDR3: TGTGCCAGCAGCCCCGGACAGGGTACGAAGCAGTACTTC. Amino acid sequence: CASSPGQGTKQYF. Looking up the rest from reference TRBV2 and TRBJ2-7 gives the full variable domain: EPEVTQTPSHQVTQMGQEVILRCVPISNHLYFYWYRQILGQKVEFLVSFYNNEISEKSEIFDDQFSVERPDGSNFTLKIRSTKLEDSAMYFCASSPGQGTKQYFGPGTRLTVT.

This chain uses TRBV7-3 with TRBJ1-1, with TRBD1 matching over 9 bases. Germline V gene lookup returns CDR1 SGHTA and CDR2 FQGTGA. V lost 3 bases and J lost 9; bases outside the gene matches: 8. There are 14 residues in the CDR3. CDR3 protein: CASSLMGQGVKAFF. The CDR3 DNA sequence: TGTGCCAGCAGCTTGATGGGACAGGGTGTAAAAGCTTTCTTT.

The V call is TRBV29-1, the J call TRBJ2-7; TRBD2 aligns across 8 bases. This CDR3 is built from 12 residues. The ends lost 4 bases at V and 5 bases at J; junction bases unmatched: 4. Germline CDR1 and CDR2: SQVTM and ANQGSEA. CDR3 in amino acids: CSVVPGGNEQYF. In nucleotides, the CDR3 is TGCAGCGTTGTTCCGGGGGGGAACGAGCAGTACTTC.

By share of the sample, this clone is medium-sized (0.01 to 0.1%). CDR3 region: CATSSMGPNVNEQFF. In DNA, the CDR3 is TGTGCCACCAGCAGTATGGGACCGAACGTCAATGAGCAGTTCTTC. This rearrangement joins TRBV15 to TRBJ2-1; perhaps D is TRBD1 or TRBD2 (5 bases each). This CDR3 comprises 15 residues. The ends were cut back, 3 bases at V and 6 bases at J, with 15 bases in the middle. From germline, CDR1 is LNHNV and CDR2 YYDKDF (reference sequence).

This clone has more than one count but fewer than ten. This chain connects TRBV7-2 to TRBJ1-5, with D hard to call. CDR1 and CDR2 (germline): SGHTA, FQGNSA. Trimming removed 1 base at V and 0 bases at J, with 7 bases between. CDR3 length: 15 residues. In DNA, the CDR3 is TGTGCCAGCAGCTTAGTAGCGAATAGCAATCAGCCCCAGCATTTT. Amino acid sequence: CASSLVANSNQPQHF.

This clone is medium-sized. This chain links TRBV7-9 with TRBJ1-2, with a weak D call TRBD1 (6 bases). The CDR3 totals 14 residues. CDR1 and CDR2 (germline): SEHNR, FQNEAQ (reference sequence). The ends were cut back, 7 bases at V and 5 bases at J, with 17 bases in the middle. This chain's CDR3 is CASTRDIGMYGYTF. The CDR3, as DNA: TGTGCCAGCACCAGGGACATAGGAATGTATGGCTACACCTTC.

This clone has more than one count but fewer than ten. The V and J genes are TRBV6-4 and TRBJ2-2; TRBD2 might be the D (5 bases). The CDR3 runs to 18 residues. V lost 7 bases to trimming and J lost 0 bases, with 21 bases between them. Germline assignment: CDR1 MRHNA and CDR2 SNTAGT. The CDR3 nucleotides are TGTGCCAGCAAAAGGTTCGGGGAGAAGCACGCGAACACCGGGGAGCTGTTTTTT. Translated: CASKRFGEKHANTGELFF.